A selection of T cell receptor beta chains follows, all from one sample in a study of blood T cells in healthy people across ages. TCRdb re-analysed the 5' RACE reads in MiXCR, keeping a single row per CDR3 protein. The data show about 380,000 distinct CDR3 sequences, roughly half seen once. Specimen: blood. The receptors shown here come from a man in his fifties or sixties in good health. Both conserved end residues are part of each CDR3. The order of the fields is D gene, clone size, J gene, V gene, CDR3 DNA, CDR3 protein. The D gene is left open where the match is weak. The size of a clone is reported for some rows only, either as once, few or many, or as a class for expanded clones.

d_gene: TRBD1; abundance: NA; j_gene: TRBJ2-1; v_gene: TRBV24-1; CDR3nt: TGTGCCACCAGTCATGGAGGGACAGGGGACAATGAGCAGTTCTTC; CDR3aa: CATSHGGTGDNEQFF
d_gene: TRBD2; abundance: NA; j_gene: TRBJ2-1; v_gene: TRBV20-1; CDR3nt: TGCAGTGCTAGGTTATCGACTAGCGGGGGGGCAGATGAGCAGTTCTTC; CDR3aa: CSARLSTSGGADEQFF
d_gene: NA; abundance: NA; j_gene: TRBJ2-5; v_gene: TRBV12-3/TRBV12-4; CDR3nt: TGTGCCAGCAGGTTCGGCAGGGGCCAAGAGACCCAGTACTTC; CDR3aa: CASRFGRGQETQYF
d_gene: NA; abundance: NA; j_gene: TRBJ1-2; v_gene: TRBV7-2; CDR3nt: TGTGCCAGCAACTTCTCCAACGGGGCGGCCTATGGCTACACCTTC; CDR3aa: CASNFSNGAAYGYTF
d_gene: NA; abundance: few; j_gene: TRBJ2-1; v_gene: TRBV7-2; CDR3nt: TGTGCCAGCAGCTTAGTTAGTTCCGGGTCTAGTAGCTCCTACAATGAGCAGTTCTTC; CDR3aa: CASSLVSSGSSSSYNEQFF
d_gene: NA; abundance: NA; j_gene: TRBJ2-7; v_gene: TRBV3-1; CDR3nt: TGTGCCAGCAGCCAAGTAGTCCAGGGGCGATCCGAGCAGTACTTC; CDR3aa: CASSQVVQGRSEQYF
d_gene: TRBD2; abundance: NA; j_gene: TRBJ2-1; v_gene: TRBV20-1; CDR3nt: TGCAGTGCTAGAGGTGGTAGCGGGAGCGACAAGCAGTTCTTC; CDR3aa: CSARGGSGSDKQFF
d_gene: NA; abundance: few; j_gene: TRBJ1-1; v_gene: TRBV28; CDR3nt: TGTGCCAGCAGGGACACTGAAGCTTTCTTT; CDR3aa: CASRDTEAFF
d_gene: TRBD1; abundance: NA; j_gene: TRBJ2-1; v_gene: TRBV7-3; CDR3nt: TGTGCCAGCAGCTCACGAGGGACAGGGCAGTTCTTC; CDR3aa: CASSSRGTGQFF
d_gene: NA; abundance: NA; j_gene: TRBJ2-1; v_gene: TRBV6-6; CDR3nt: TGTGCCAGCAGCTCTAGGGCGTTCTCCTACAGTGAGCAGTTCTTC; CDR3aa: CASSSRAFSYSEQFF
d_gene: TRBD2; abundance: few; j_gene: TRBJ2-1; v_gene: TRBV20-1; CDR3nt: TGCAGTGCTCTTAGTGGGAGGGTAAATGAGCAGTTCTTC; CDR3aa: CSALSGRVNEQFF
d_gene: TRBD2; abundance: NA; j_gene: TRBJ2-3; v_gene: TRBV27; CDR3nt: TGTGCCAGCAGTTTTTTAGCGGGGGAGGCAGATACGCAGTATTTT; CDR3aa: CASSFLAGEADTQYF
d_gene: TRBD1; abundance: many; j_gene: TRBJ2-5; v_gene: TRBV20-1; CDR3nt: TGCAGTGCTCAACCCGACAGGGGCCAAGAGACCCAGTACTTC; CDR3aa: CSAQPDRGQETQYF
d_gene: NA; abundance: many; j_gene: TRBJ2-6; v_gene: TRBV7-3; CDR3nt: TGTGCCAGCAGCACTGGGACTGGGGCCAACGTCCTGACTTTC; CDR3aa: CASSTGTGANVLTF
d_gene: NA; abundance: NA; j_gene: TRBJ1-5; v_gene: TRBV6-2/TRBV6-3; CDR3nt: TGTGCCAGCAGTAAGTCTCAGGGGAATAGCAATCAGCCCCAGCATTTT; CDR3aa: CASSKSQGNSNQPQHF
d_gene: TRBD2; abundance: NA; j_gene: TRBJ2-7; v_gene: TRBV10-3; CDR3nt: TGTGCCATCAGTGAGGGAGCGGGAGAAACCTACGAGCAGTACTTC; CDR3aa: CAISEGAGETYEQYF
d_gene: NA; abundance: few; j_gene: TRBJ2-7; v_gene: TRBV6-1; CDR3nt: TGTGCCAGCAGTGAGAGGCAGGGGGGCCCCTACGAGCAGTACTTC; CDR3aa: CASSERQGGPYEQYF
d_gene: TRBD1; abundance: NA; j_gene: TRBJ1-1; v_gene: TRBV3-1; CDR3nt: TGTGCCAGCAGCCTTCGACAGGGTGAAGCTTTCTTT; CDR3aa: CASSLRQGEAFF
d_gene: TRBD1; abundance: NA; j_gene: TRBJ1-2; v_gene: TRBV30; CDR3nt: TGTGCCTGGAACAGGGGGCTTGGTGGCTACACCTTC; CDR3aa: CAWNRGLGGYTF
d_gene: NA; abundance: few; j_gene: TRBJ1-4; v_gene: TRBV10-3; CDR3nt: TGTGCCATCAGTGAGTCGACGGGGACGAGCGGTGAAAAACTGTTTTTT; CDR3aa: CAISESTGTSGEKLFF
d_gene: NA; abundance: NA; j_gene: TRBJ1-2; v_gene: TRBV18; CDR3nt: TGTGCCAGCTCACCACCGCGGGGGCTGGGATATGGCTACACCTTC; CDR3aa: CASSPPRGLGYGYTF
d_gene: NA; abundance: NA; j_gene: TRBJ2-1; v_gene: TRBV13; CDR3nt: TGTGCCAGCAGCAGCTTCTCCTACAATGAGCAGTTCTTC; CDR3aa: CASSSFSYNEQFF
d_gene: NA; abundance: NA; j_gene: TRBJ2-1; v_gene: TRBV6-6; CDR3nt: TGTGCCAGCAAAAGCCGGTCAGGGCCCCCCAATGAGCAGTTCTTC; CDR3aa: CASKSRSGPPNEQFF
d_gene: NA; abundance: NA; j_gene: TRBJ2-3; v_gene: TRBV20-1; CDR3nt: TGCTCAGCGGGCGTTCTCACAGATACGCAGTATTTT; CDR3aa: CSAGVLTDTQYF
d_gene: NA; abundance: NA; j_gene: TRBJ2-7; v_gene: TRBV27; CDR3nt: TGTGCCAGCAGTCACGGACAGGGAGGGTACGAGCAGTACTTC; CDR3aa: CASSHGQGGYEQYF
d_gene: NA; abundance: few; j_gene: TRBJ2-5; v_gene: TRBV15; CDR3nt: TGTGCCACCAGCAGAGCCCAAGAGACCCAGTACTTC; CDR3aa: CATSRAQETQYF
d_gene: NA; abundance: NA; j_gene: TRBJ2-3; v_gene: TRBV20-1; CDR3nt: TGCAGTGCTCGGCGGACAGAAACCCTCACAGATACGCAGTATTTT; CDR3aa: CSARRTETLTDTQYF
d_gene: NA; abundance: NA; j_gene: TRBJ1-2; v_gene: TRBV27; CDR3nt: TGTGCCAGCAGTCTTAGCTCCACGCCAAAACTAGGCTACACCTTC; CDR3aa: CASSLSSTPKLGYTF
d_gene: TRBD1; abundance: NA; j_gene: TRBJ2-5; v_gene: TRBV7-9; CDR3nt: TGTGCCAGCAGCTTTGGGGGACAGCAAGAGACCCAGTACTTC; CDR3aa: CASSFGGQQETQYF